This T cell receptor beta chain is drawn from a study of cytomegalovirus exposure and HLA in healthy donors. Study findings and constraints: Listed as cytomegalovirus-associated were 164 TCR beta chains. Association of fewer than 20,000 TCR beta sequences with HLA alleles was found at 0.05 false discovery rate in a later analysis. Certain indistinguishable V segments, among them TRBV6-2 and TRBV6-3, were excluded.

It was healthy bone marrow donors who served as donors. Germline V gene sequence: CDR1 SQVTM, CDR2 ANQGSEA. This CDR3 contains 13 residues. Trimming took 5 bases from V and 1 from J; bases not matched to a gene: 5. 60 Vbeta and 13 Jbeta primers were used in PCR. The data were produced by immunoSEQ multiplex PCR, yet TCRdb's version contains in-frame clones alone and is incomplete. Of roughly 100,000 clones in the sample, around 77% were seen once. A word on this clone: Antigen specificity is unknown.

V and J are TRBV29-1 and TRBJ2-7; 7 positions agree with TRBD1. The TCR comes from a male donor in good health and CMV-seropositive. Sequencing used PBMCs. The CDR3, as DNA: TGCAGCGTTAAGGGACAGCTATCCTACGAGCAGTACTTC. Translated, it gives CSVKGQLSYEQYF.